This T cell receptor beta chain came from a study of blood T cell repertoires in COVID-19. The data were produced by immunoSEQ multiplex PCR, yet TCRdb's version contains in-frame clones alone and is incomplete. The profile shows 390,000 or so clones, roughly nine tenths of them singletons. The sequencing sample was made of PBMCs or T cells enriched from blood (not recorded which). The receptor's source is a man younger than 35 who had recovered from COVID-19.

The CDR3 loop reads CASSSKWDRGGQDNSPLHF. CDR3 nucleotide sequence: TGTGCCAGCAGCTCGAAATGGGACAGGGGGGGACAGGATAATTCACCCCTCCACTTT. The chain is built from TRBV7-9 and TRBJ1-6; 11 nucleotides align to TRBD1. Germline lookup yields CDR1 SEHNR and CDR2 FQNEAQ (reference sequence). The V gene end was trimmed by 4 bases and the J gene end by 5 bases; junction bases not matched to a gene: 13. The CDR3 runs 19 residues.